This T cell receptor beta chain was sequenced during a study of cytomegalovirus exposure and HLA in healthy donors. Notes on the study in general: Later analysis identified several of the most significant clusters that appeared linked to common viral pathogens.

It was with 60 Vbeta and 13 Jbeta primers that the PCR ran. The assay was immunoSEQ multiplex PCR, and TCRdb's table has in-frame clones only and misses some. The data hold 110,000 to 150,000 clones, with 9.7% observed a single time. Comments on this clone: The antigen is unknown.

CDR3 length: 17 amino acids. The V gene's germline CDR1 is SGHAT and CDR2 FQNNGV. V shed 2 bases and J shed 1 base, with 17 bases lying between them. This TCR was recovered from a man aged 50-60 years in good health and CMV-seronegative. The chain is built from TRBV11-2 and TRBJ2-5; D remains unclear. Input material: PBMCs. The CDR3 region has the DNA TGTGCCAGCAGCTTAATCCACCACAAACAGATCCAAGAGACCCAGTACTTC. This translates into CASSLIHHKQIQETQYF.